One sample yielded the 22 T cell receptor beta chains listed below, sequenced in a study of T cell responses to AZD1222 COVID-19 vaccine. Assay used: immunoSEQ multiplex PCR; TCRdb lists only in-frame clones, some missing. The repertoire holds 100,000 to 120,000 clones, with about 86% as singletons. The specimen was peripheral blood, collected on day 0 of AZD1222 vaccination. These receptor sequences come from an adult in good health.

V usage is TRBV2 and J usage is TRBJ2-3; tentative D call: TRBD2 (6 bases). The germline gives CDR1 SNHLY, CDR2 FYNNEI. The CDR3 has 17 amino acids. V lost 3 bases and J 2 bases, leaving 18 bases between the germline ends. The CDR3 sequence is CASSEAGFGGATDTQYF. The CDR3 DNA reads TGTGCCAGCAGTGAGGCGGGGTTTGGAGGGGCCACAGATACGCAGTATTTT.

This clone was detected only once. The V call is TRBV10-3, the J call TRBJ2-3, with a weak D call TRBD2 (6 bases). V dropped 3 bases and J dropped 1 base, with 17 bases sitting between them. The germline gives CDR1 ENHRY, CDR2 SYGVKD. This CDR3 has 17 residues. The chain's CDR3 is CAISEIQRAFRTDTQYF. The CDR3 bases are TGTGCCATCAGTGAAATTCAGCGGGCATTCCGCACAGATACGCAGTATTTT.

The chain recombines TRBV24-1 with TRBJ1-5, with D possibly matching TRBD1 (5 bases). Trimming removed 3 bases from V and 6 bases from J, with 5 bases in between. Germline-derived CDR1 and CDR2 are KGHDR and SFDVKD. The CDR3 extends over 12 amino acids. The CDR3 coding sequence is TGTGCCACCAGTGATGGGGGTCAGCCCCAGCATTTT. It codes for CATSDGGQPQHF.

The chain uses TRBV9 and TRBJ2-3; 11 bases align to TRBD2. The CDR3 is 16 amino acids. Per the germline V gene, CDR1 is SGDLS and CDR2 is YYNGEE. The V gene end was trimmed by 0 bases and the J gene end by 7 bases; junction bases not matched to a gene: 7. The CDR3 here is CASSVGLAGGLHTQYF. CDR3 nucleotide sequence: TGTGCCAGCAGCGTAGGGCTAGCGGGGGGACTACATACGCAGTATTTT.

The chain links TRBV19 to TRBJ1-4; a weak D match, TRBD1 (5 bases). Trimming stripped 5 bases from V and 8 bases from J, with 18 bases between. This CDR3 spans 15 amino acids. Germline V CDR1 and CDR2: LNHDA, SQIVND (reference sequence). The CDR3 sequence is CASSPRRLEGEKLFF. The CDR3 DNA reads as TGTGCCAGTAGTCCCCGAAGGTTGGAGGGGGAAAAACTGTTTTTT.

J is TRBJ2-7 and V is TRBV4-1; D tentatively fits TRBD1 or TRBD2 (5 bases each). The CDR3 spans 16 residues. Germline CDR1 MGHRA, CDR2 YSYEKL. With 0 bases removed from V and 4 bases from J, the gap between germline ends came to 16 bases. CDR3 nucleotide sequence: TGCGCCAGCAGCCAAGATCGGGTCGGGGCCCGATACGAGCAGTACTTC. Its translation: CASSQDRVGARYEQYF.

This clone was counted a single time. Other DNA variants within this sample encode the same CDR3. The chain couples TRBV3-1 (or the pseudogene TRBV3-2) to TRBJ1-3; the D is unclear. CDR3 length: 14 residues. V lost 0 bases to trimming and J lost 5 bases, with 8 bases between them. Germline CDR1 reads LGHDT; CDR2 reads YNNKEL (reference sequence). The CDR3 sequence: CASSQEAGRNTIYF. For the CDR3, the DNA is TGTGCCAGCAGCCAAGAGGCAGGACGAAACACCATATATTTT.

The gene calls are TRBV3-1 (or the pseudogene TRBV3-2) and TRBJ1-6, with D hard to call. Germline-derived CDR1 and CDR2 are LGHDT and YNNKEL (reference sequence). The CDR3 is made up of 15 amino acids. Deletions cut 5 bases from V and 9 bases from J, with 17 bases between. This CDR3 reads CASSAAQTEGSPLHF. In DNA, the CDR3 is TGTGCCAGCAGCGCGGCACAGACGGAGGGTTCACCCCTCCACTTT.

The V gene is TRBV19, the J gene TRBJ2-1; D call uncertain. Germline CDR1 LNHDA, CDR2 SQIVND (reference sequence). The CDR3 is made up of 16 amino acids. Deletions cut 2 bases from V and 0 bases from J, with 11 bases between. DNA for the CDR3: TGTGCCAGTAGTATACAATTCGCCAGCTCCTACAATGAGCAGTTCTTC. This translates into CASSIQFASSYNEQFF.

In its sample, this clone was seen a few times. The V gene is TRBV28, the J gene TRBJ2-1; unclear D gene. Germline V CDR1 and CDR2: MDHEN, SYDVKM. The germline V and J ends were trimmed by 2 bases and 5 bases, with 4 bases remaining between them. This CDR3 has 12 residues. This CDR3 reads CASSLGHNEQFF. CDR3 in DNA: TGTGCCAGCAGTTTAGGCCACAATGAGCAGTTCTTC.

The chain has TRBV11-2 and TRBJ2-3; TRBD2 is a possible D gene (7 bases). CDR3 length: 15 residues. Germline loops: CDR1 SGHAT, CDR2 FQNNGV. Trimming took 4 bases from V and 1 from J, leaving 12 bases between them. The CDR3 region is CASSSRGARTDTQYF. The CDR3 DNA is TGTGCCAGCAGCTCCCGGGGGGCCCGCACAGATACGCAGTATTTT.

This chain links TRBV19 with TRBJ2-1; the D is unclear. This CDR3 is 13 amino acids long. Trimming removed 3 bases at V and 12 bases at J, with 15 bases between. Germline V gene lookup returns CDR1 LNHDA and CDR2 SQIVND (reference sequence). Here the CDR3 DNA reads TGTGCCAGTAGTATTTCCCTAACCCCCACGCAGTTCTTC. Protein sequence: CASSISLTPTQFF. Full variable domain (rest looked up from reference TRBV19 and TRBJ2-1): DGGITQSPKYLFRKEGQNVTLSCEQNLNHDAMYWYRQDPGQGLRLIYYSQIVNDFQKGDIAEGYSVSREKKESFPLTVTSAQKNPTAFYLCASSISLTPTQFFGPGTRLTVL.

V and J are TRBV30 and TRBJ1-2; D is uncertain. The CDR3 is made up of 13 amino acids. CDR1 is GTSNPN, CDR2 SVGIG, per germline (reference sequence). The germline V and J ends were trimmed by 0 bases and 6 bases, with 11 bases remaining between them. In DNA form, the CDR3 reads TGTGCCTGGAGTGTAGGAAGGGAAAATGGCTACACCTTC. Its protein product is CAWSVGRENGYTF. The variable domain in full, completed from reference TRBV30 and TRBJ1-2, reads SQTIHQWPATLVQPVGSPLSLECTVEGTSNPNLYWYRQAAGRGLQLLFYSVGIGQISSEVPQNLSASRPQDRQFILSSKKLLLSDSGFYLCAWSVGRENGYTFGSGTRLTVV.

CDR3 region: CASSLGGGGAIHEQYF. In DNA, the CDR3 is TGTGCCAGCAGCTTAGGAGGAGGGGGGGCAATCCACGAGCAGTACTTC. The chain carries TRBV7-8 and TRBJ2-7, with D perhaps matching TRBD2 (7 bases). The CDR3 extends over 16 amino acids. CDR1 and CDR2 (germline): SGHVS, FQNEAQ. Trimming stripped 1 base from V and 5 bases from J, with 18 bases between.

The chain uses TRBV30 and TRBJ2-5; the match to TRBD1 covers 8 bases. Trimming cost V 3 bases and J 5 bases; bases outside gene matches: 8. The CDR3 extends over 14 amino acids. CDR1 and CDR2 from the germline V gene are GTSNPN and SVGIG (reference sequence). The CDR3 is CAWRASGGRETQYF. As DNA, the CDR3 is TGTGCCTGGAGGGCCTCAGGGGGCCGGGAGACCCAGTACTTC.

This chain uses TRBV6-1 with TRBJ1-5; 8 bases are a match to TRBD1. The CDR3 has 14 amino acids. Germline loops: CDR1 MNHNS, CDR2 SASEGT. V dropped 2 bases and J dropped 5; count of bases not matched to a gene: 2. This chain's CDR3 is CASSETGGYQPQHF. Here the CDR3 DNA reads TGTGCCAGCAGTGAAACAGGGGGATATCAGCCCCAGCATTTT.

The V call is TRBV2, the J call TRBJ2-1; 10 bases agree with TRBD1. V was pared by 6 bases and J by 5 bases, with 7 bases of the junction left unmatched. Germline V gene data show CDR1 as SNHLY and CDR2 as FYNNEI. The CDR3 has 15 amino acids. The CDR3 bases are TGTGCCAGCAGCAACCGGGACAGGGGCAACAATGAGCAGTTCTTC. As protein: CASSNRDRGNNEQFF.

CDR3 residues: CASSLVGASSYNSPLHF. The CDR3 DNA sequence: TGTGCCAGCAGCTTAGTGGGAGCAAGCTCCTATAATTCACCCCTCCACTTT. The rearrangement uses TRBV7-2 and TRBJ1-6, with D unresolved. The length of the CDR3 is 17 residues. Trimming shortened V by 1 base and J by 0 bases, and 10 bases separated the two germline ends. Germline V gene data show CDR1 as SGHTA and CDR2 as FQGNSA.

This chain links TRBV15 with TRBJ1-3; 7 bases agree with TRBD1. Losses at the gene ends were 1 base for V and 2 bases for J; bases not matched to a gene: 5. Germline loops: CDR1 LNHNV, CDR2 YYDKDF (reference sequence). This CDR3 contains 16 residues. The CDR3 loop is CATSRVPQGAGNTIYF. In DNA, the CDR3 is TGTGCCACCAGCAGAGTTCCCCAGGGGGCTGGAAACACCATATATTTT.

The sample holds a few counts of this clone. The chain combines TRBV18 with TRBJ2-1; D is perhaps TRBD2 (6 bases). The V and J ends lost 4 bases and 8 bases respectively, with 21 bases between them. The CDR3 sequence is 16 residues long. CDR1 and CDR2 from the germline V gene are KGHSH and LQKENI. In DNA form, the CDR3 reads TGTGCCAGCTCACTTTCACAACCCGGGGGAGGCGATGAGCAGTTCTTC. This sequence encodes CASSLSQPGGGDEQFF.

This sequence joins TRBV5-6 and TRBJ2-1; D is perhaps TRBD2 (6 bases). The germline CDR1 and CDR2 sequences are SGHDT and YYEEEE. The CDR3 extends over 13 amino acids. Trimming took off 6 bases at V and 6 bases at J, with 13 bases between the two ends. The CDR3 loop is CASTVGGVNEQFF. The CDR3 DNA follows: TGTGCCAGCACCGTCGGGGGAGTCAATGAGCAGTTCTTC.

The rearrangement joins TRBV28 to TRBJ2-7, with D perhaps TRBD1 or TRBD2 (5 bases each). CDR1 MDHEN and CDR2 SYDVKM come from the germline V gene. V lost 2 bases and J lost 12, with 14 bases in between. The CDR3 covers 12 residues. Written as DNA, the CDR3 is TGTGCCAGCAGTTTAGTGGGGGATCCCCTGTACTTC. This codes for CASSLVGDPLYF. The complete variable domain, with remaining parts taken from reference TRBV28 and TRBJ2-7, reads DVKVTQSSRYLVKRTGEKVFLECVQDMDHENMFWYRQDPGLGLRLIYFSYDVKMKEKGDIPEGYSVSREKKERFSLILESASTNQTSMYLCASSLVGDPLYFGPGTRLTVT.